This TCR beta chain was identified in a study of CD8+ T cells in alopecia areata. As regards this clone: Its antigen is as yet unknown.

Unmatched junction bases numbered 6, after V lost 8 bases and J lost 5 bases. Germline V gives CDR1 MNHEY, CDR2 SMNVEV (reference sequence). The length of the CDR3 is 12 residues. Broader study findings: Alopecia totalis/universalis scalp especially showed more expanded CD8+ clones than normal scalp.

Peripheral blood and lesional scalp punch biopsies came from alopecia areata patients. It was cDNA, reverse transcribed from extracted RNA, that served as the sequencing template. Profiled with immunoSEQ multiplex PCR; TCRdb holds only in-frame clones, not every one. Of approximately 89,000 clones listed, 51% were seen once; the top ten hold approximately 5.7%. The J gene is TRBJ2-7, the V gene TRBV27, with 7 bases matching TRBD2. The sequenced sample consisted of NKG2D-high CD8+ T cells sorted from blood. The TCR comes from a human donor with alopecia areata. For the CDR3, the DNA is TGTGCCAGCCGTGGGGGGGACCACGAGCAGTACTTC. It encodes CASRGGDHEQYF.